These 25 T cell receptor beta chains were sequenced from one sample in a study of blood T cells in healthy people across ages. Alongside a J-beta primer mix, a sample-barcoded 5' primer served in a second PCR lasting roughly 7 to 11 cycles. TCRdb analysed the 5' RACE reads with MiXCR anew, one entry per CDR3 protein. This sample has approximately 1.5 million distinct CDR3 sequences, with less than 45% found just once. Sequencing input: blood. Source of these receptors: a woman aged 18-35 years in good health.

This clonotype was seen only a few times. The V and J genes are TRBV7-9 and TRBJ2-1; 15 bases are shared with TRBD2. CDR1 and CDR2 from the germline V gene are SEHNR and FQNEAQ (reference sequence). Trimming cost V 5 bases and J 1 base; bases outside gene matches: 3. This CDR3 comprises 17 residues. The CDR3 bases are TGTGCCAGCAGCGACGGACTAGCGGGAGGGTCCTACAATGAGCAGTTCTTC. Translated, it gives CASSDGLAGGSYNEQFF.

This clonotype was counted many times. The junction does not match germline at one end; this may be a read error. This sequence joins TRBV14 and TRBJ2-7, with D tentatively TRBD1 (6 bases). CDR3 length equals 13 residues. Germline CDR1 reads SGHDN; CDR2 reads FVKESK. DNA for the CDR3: TGCGCCAGCAGCAGGGGTAGGGCCTACGAGCAGTACTTC. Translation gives CASSRGRAYEQYF.

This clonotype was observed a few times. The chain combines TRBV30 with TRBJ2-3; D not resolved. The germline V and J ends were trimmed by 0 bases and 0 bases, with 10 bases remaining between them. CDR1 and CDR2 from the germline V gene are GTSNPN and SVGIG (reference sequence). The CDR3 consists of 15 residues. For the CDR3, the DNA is TGTGCCTGGAGTGTATTACAGACTAGCACAGATACGCAGTATTTT. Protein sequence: CAWSVLQTSTDTQYF.

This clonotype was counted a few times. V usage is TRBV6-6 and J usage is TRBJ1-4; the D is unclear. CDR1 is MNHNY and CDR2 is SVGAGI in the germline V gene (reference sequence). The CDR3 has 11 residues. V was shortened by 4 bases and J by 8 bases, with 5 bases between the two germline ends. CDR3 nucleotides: TGTGCCAGCAGTTCGGAGGAAAAACTGTTTTTT. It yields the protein CASSSEEKLFF.

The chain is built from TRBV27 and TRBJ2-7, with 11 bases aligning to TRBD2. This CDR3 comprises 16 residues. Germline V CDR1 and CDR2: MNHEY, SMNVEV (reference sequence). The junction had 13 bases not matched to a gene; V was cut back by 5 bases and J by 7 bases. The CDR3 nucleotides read TGTGCCAGCAGTATCGGGACTAGCGGTTCACACAATGAGCAGTACTTC. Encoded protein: CASSIGTSGSHNEQYF.

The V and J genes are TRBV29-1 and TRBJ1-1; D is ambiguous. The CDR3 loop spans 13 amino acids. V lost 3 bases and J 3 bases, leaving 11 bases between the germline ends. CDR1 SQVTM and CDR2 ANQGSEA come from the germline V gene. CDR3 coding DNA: TGCAGCGTTGATCCCCCTTGGGACACTGAAGCTTTCTTT. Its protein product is CSVDPPWDTEAFF.

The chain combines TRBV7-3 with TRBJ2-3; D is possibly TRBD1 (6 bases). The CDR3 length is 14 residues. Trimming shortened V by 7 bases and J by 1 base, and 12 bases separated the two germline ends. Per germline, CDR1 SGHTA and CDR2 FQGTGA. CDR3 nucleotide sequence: TGTGCCAGCACCAGGACAGCTGGCACAGATACGCAGTATTTT. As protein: CASTRTAGTDTQYF. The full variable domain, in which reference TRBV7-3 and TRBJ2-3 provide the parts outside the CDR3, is GAGVSQTPSNKVTEKGKYVELRCDPISGHTALYWYRQSLGQGPEFLIYFQGTGAADDSGLPNDRFFAVRPEGSVSTLKIQRTERGDSAVYLCASTRTAGTDTQYFGPGTRLTVL.

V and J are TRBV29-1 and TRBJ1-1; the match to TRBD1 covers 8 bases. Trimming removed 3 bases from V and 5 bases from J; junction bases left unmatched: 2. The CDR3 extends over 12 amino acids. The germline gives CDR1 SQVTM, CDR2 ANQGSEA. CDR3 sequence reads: CSVDDRGTEAFF. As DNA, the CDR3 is TGCAGCGTTGACGACAGGGGAACTGAAGCTTTCTTT.

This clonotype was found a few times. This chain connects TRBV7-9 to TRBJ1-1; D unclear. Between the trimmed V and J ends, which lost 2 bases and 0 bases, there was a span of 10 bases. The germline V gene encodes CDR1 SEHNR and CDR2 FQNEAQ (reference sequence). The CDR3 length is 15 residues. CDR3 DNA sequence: TGTGCCAGCAGCTTACTCCAAATTTTGAACACTGAAGCTTTCTTT. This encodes CASSLLQILNTEAFF.

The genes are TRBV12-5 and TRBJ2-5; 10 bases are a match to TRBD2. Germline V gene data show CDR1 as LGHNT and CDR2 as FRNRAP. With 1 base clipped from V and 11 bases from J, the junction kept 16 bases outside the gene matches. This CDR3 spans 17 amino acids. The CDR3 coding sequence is TGTGCTAGTGGTTTGGCGACTCTAGCGGGAGACAGTAATGAGCAGTACTTC. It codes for CASGLATLAGDSNEQYF. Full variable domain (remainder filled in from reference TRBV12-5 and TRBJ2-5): DARVTQTPRHKVTEMGQEVTMRCQPILGHNTVFWYRQTMMQGLELLAYFRNRAPLDDSGMPKDRFSAEMPDATLATLKIQPSEPRDSAVYFCASGLATLAGDSNEQYFGPGTRLLVL.

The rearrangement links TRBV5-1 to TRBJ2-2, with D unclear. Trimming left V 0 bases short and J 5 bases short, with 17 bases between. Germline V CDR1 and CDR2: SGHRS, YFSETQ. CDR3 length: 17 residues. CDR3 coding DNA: TGCGCCAGCAGCTTGGGCTCCGAAGGCGCCTTAACCGGGGAGCTGTTTTTT. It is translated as CASSLGSEGALTGELFF. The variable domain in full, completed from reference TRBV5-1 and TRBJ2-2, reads KAGVTQTPRYLIKTRGQQVTLSCSPISGHRSVSWYQQTPGQGLQFLFEYFSETQRNKGNFPGRFSGRQFSNSRSEMNVSTLELGDSALYLCASSLGSEGALTGELFFGEGSRLTVL.

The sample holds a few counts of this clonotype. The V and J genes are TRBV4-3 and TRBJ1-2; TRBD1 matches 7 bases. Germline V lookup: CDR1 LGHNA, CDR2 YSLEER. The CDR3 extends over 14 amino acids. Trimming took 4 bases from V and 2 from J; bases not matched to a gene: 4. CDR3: CASSPGQNNYGYTF. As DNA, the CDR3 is TGCGCCAGCAGCCCGGGACAGAACAACTATGGCTACACCTTC.

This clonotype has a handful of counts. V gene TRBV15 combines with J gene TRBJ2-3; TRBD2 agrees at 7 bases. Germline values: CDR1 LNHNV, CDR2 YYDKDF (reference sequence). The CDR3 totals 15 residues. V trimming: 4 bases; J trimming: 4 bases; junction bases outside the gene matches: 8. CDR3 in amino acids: CATSTKTSLADTQYF. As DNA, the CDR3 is TGTGCCACCAGCACAAAGACTAGCTTGGCAGATACGCAGTATTTT.

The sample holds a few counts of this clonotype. CDR3 residues: CSARLANHSYEQYF. Written as DNA, the CDR3 is TGCAGTGCTAGACTAGCGAACCACTCCTACGAGCAGTACTTC. The gene calls are TRBV20-1 and TRBJ2-7; D is possibly TRBD2 (6 bases). The CDR3 spans 14 residues. Deletions cut 2 bases from V and 0 bases from J, with 11 bases between. CDR1 and CDR2 (germline): DFQATT, SNEGSKA (reference sequence).

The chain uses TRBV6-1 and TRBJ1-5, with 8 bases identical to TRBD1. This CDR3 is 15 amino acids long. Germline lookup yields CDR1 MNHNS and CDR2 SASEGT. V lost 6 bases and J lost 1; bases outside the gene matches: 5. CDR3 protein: CASSDQGASNQPQHF. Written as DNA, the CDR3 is TGTGCCAGCAGCGACCAGGGGGCGAGCAATCAGCCCCAGCATTTT.

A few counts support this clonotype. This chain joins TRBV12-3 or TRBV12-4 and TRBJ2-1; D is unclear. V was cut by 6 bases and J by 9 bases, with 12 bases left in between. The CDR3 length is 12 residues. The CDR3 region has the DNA TGTGCCAGCAGCCTTGTGATGGGTGAGCAGTTCTTC. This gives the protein CASSLVMGEQFF.

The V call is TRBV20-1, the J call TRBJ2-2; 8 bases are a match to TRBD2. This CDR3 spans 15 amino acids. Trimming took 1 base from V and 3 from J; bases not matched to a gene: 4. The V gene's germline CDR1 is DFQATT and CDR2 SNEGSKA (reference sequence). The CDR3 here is CSARGTSGDTGELFF. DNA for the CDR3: TGCAGTGCTAGAGGAACTAGCGGTGACACCGGGGAGCTGTTTTTT.

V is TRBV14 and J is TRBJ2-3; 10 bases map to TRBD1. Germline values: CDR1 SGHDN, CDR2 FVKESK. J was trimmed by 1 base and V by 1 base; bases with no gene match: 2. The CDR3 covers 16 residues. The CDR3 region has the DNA TGTGCCAGCAGCCAAGGTGGGACAGGGGGCACAGATACGCAGTATTTT. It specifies CASSQGGTGGTDTQYF.

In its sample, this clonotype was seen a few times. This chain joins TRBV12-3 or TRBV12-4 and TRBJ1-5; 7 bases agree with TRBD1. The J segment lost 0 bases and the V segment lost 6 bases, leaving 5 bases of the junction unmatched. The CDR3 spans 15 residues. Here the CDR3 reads CASSRQGVSNQPQHF. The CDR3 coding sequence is TGTGCCAGCAGCCGACAGGGAGTTAGCAATCAGCCCCAGCATTTT.

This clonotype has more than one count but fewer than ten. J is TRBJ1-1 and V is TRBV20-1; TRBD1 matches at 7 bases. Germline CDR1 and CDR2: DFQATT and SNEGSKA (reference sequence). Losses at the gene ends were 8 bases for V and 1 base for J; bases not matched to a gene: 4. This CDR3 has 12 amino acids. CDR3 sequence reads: CSSRGSNTEAFF. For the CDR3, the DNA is TGCAGTTCCAGGGGGTCGAACACTGAAGCTTTCTTT.

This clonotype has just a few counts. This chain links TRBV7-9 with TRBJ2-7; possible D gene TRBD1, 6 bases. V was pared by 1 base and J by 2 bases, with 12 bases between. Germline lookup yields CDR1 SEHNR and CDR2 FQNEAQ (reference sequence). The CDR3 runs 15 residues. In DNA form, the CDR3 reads TGTGCCAGCAGCTTAGGGGCCAGGGGCCCCTACGAGCAGTACTTC. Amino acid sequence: CASSLGARGPYEQYF. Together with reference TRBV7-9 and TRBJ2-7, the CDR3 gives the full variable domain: DTGVSQNPRHKITKRGQNVTFRCDPISEHNRLYWYRQTLGQGPEFLTYFQNEAQLEKSRLLSDRFSAERPKGSFSTLEIQRTEQGDSAMYLCASSLGARGPYEQYFGPGTRLTVT.

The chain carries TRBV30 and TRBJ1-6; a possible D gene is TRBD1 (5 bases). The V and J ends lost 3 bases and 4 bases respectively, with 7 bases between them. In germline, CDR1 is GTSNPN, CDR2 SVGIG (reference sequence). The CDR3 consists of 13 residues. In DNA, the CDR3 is TGTGCCTGGAGCGGGACTTATAATTCACCCCTCCACTTT. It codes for CAWSGTYNSPLHF.

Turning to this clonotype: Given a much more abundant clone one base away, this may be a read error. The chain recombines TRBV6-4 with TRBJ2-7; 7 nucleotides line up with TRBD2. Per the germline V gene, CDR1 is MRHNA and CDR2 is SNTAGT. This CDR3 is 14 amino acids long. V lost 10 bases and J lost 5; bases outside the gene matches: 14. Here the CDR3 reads CAKLLATRCDEQYF. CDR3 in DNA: TGTGCCAAGCTACTAGCGACCCGTTGCGACGAGCAGTACTTC.

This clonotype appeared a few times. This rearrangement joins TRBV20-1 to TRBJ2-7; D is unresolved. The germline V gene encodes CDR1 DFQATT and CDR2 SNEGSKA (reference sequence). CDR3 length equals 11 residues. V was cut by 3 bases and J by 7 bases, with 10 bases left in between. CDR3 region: CSASSRVEQYF. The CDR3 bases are TGCAGTGCTAGCAGCCGCGTAGAGCAGTACTTC.

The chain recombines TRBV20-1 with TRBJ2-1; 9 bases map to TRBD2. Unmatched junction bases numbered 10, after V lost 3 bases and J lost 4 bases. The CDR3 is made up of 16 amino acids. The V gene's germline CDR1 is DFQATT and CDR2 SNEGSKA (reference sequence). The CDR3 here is CSARPEVAGAYNEQFF. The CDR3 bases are TGCAGTGCTAGGCCGGAGGTAGCGGGAGCTTACAATGAGCAGTTCTTC.